This is a list of T cell receptor beta chains from one sample in a study of OX40 agonist ivuxolimab in advanced cancers. Profiled with immunoSEQ multiplex PCR; TCRdb holds only in-frame clones, not every one. The profile shows over 100,000 clones, around 87% of them singletons. This specimen consisted of CD4+ or CD8+ T cells sorted from blood, obtained in a trial of the OX40 agonist ivuxolimab. These receptors came from an adult with an advanced solid tumor such as melanoma, head and neck, liver or kidney cancer. Both conserved end residues are part of each CDR3. D genes are given only for firm matches. Expanded clones get a size class; other rows say once, few or many, or leave the size out.

. | TRBJ2-1 | TRBV28 | TRBD2 | TGTGCCAGCAGTCCTAGCGGGGGGGTCTACAATGAGCAGTTCTTC | CASSPSGGVYNEQFF
. | TRBJ1-6 | TRBV6-1 | . | TGTGCCAGCAGTGAATATCCACCCCTCCACTTT | CASSEYPPLHF
. | TRBJ1-5 | TRBV19 | TRBD1 | TGTGCCAGTAGGCAGGACAGGAATAGCAATCAGCCCCAGCATTTT | CASRQDRNSNQPQHF
. | TRBJ2-1 | TRBV27 | . | TGTGCCAGCAGACCGCTACAGAGTTCCTACAATGAGCAGTTCTTC | CASRPLQSSYNEQFF
once | TRBJ2-3 | TRBV19 | . | TGTGCCAGTAGGCGGGACCCCGTTATCGCCACAGATACGCAGTATTTT | CASRRDPVIATDTQYF
. | TRBJ2-7 | TRBV7-9 | . | TGTGCCAGCAGCTTTGCTACAGGGAACGAGCAGTACTTC | CASSFATGNEQYF
. | TRBJ2-7 | TRBV28 | . | TGTGCCAGCAGTTTGGGTCAGCCCTACGAGCAGTACTTC | CASSLGQPYEQYF
. | TRBJ1-3 | TRBV16 | . | TGTGCCAGCAGCCAATCTTACTCTGGAAACACCATATATTTT | CASSQSYSGNTIYF
. | TRBJ1-1 | TRBV6-6 | TRBD1 | TGTGCCAGCAGGCGACAGGGCGCCATGAACACTGAAGCTTTCTTT | CASRRQGAMNTEAFF
. | TRBJ2-7 | TRBV10-3 | . | TGTGCCATCAGTGAAGTCGGGGGGCGATCCTACGAGCAGTACTTC | CAISEVGGRSYEQYF
. | TRBJ2-7 | TRBV5-1 | . | TGCGCCAGCAGCTTGGAGTCCGGGGGACCCTCCTACGAGCAGTACTTC | CASSLESGGPSYEQYF
. | TRBJ1-3 | TRBV5-1 | . | TGCGCCAGCAGCTTTTGGCAGACCTCTGGAAACACCATATATTTT | CASSFWQTSGNTIYF
. | TRBJ2-5 | TRBV18 | TRBD2 | TGTGCCAGCTCGCGAGCGGGGACCCAAGAGACCCAGTACTTC | CASSRAGTQETQYF
. | TRBJ1-2 | TRBV28 | TRBD1 | TGTGCCAGCAGCCGACAGGGGATGGGCTATGGCTACACCTTC | CASSRQGMGYGYTF
once | TRBJ2-7 | TRBV28 | . | TGTGCCAGCAATCCCGGACAGTCGTACGAGCAGTACTTC | CASNPGQSYEQYF
. | TRBJ2-1 | TRBV7-8 | . | TGTGCCAGCAGCACCGCTGGGACAACCTACAATGAGCAGTTCTTC | CASSTAGTTYNEQFF
once | TRBJ2-7 | TRBV7-2 | . | TGTGCCAGCAGCCATCGTTATGAGCAGTACTTC | CASSHRYEQYF
. | TRBJ1-2 | TRBV6-5 | . | TGTGCCAGCAGTCCCCGGACGGGGAACTATGGCTACACCTTC | CASSPRTGNYGYTF
. | TRBJ2-2 | TRBV9 | . | TGTGCCAGCAGCGTGCAGGGAACAGGGGAGCTGTTTTTT | CASSVQGTGELFF
. | TRBJ2-7 | TRBV4-2 | . | TGTGCCAGCAGCCAAGGGGGGGCAAACTACGAGCAGTACTTC | CASSQGGANYEQYF
. | TRBJ2-5 | TRBV28 | . | TGTGCCAGCAGTTCCGGGACAACCCAAGAGACCCAGTACTTC | CASSSGTTQETQYF
. | TRBJ1-1 | TRBV29-1 | . | TGCAGCGTTTCGGGACAAGTGAACACTGAAGCTTTCTTT | CSVSGQVNTEAFF
once | TRBJ1-5 | TRBV10-3 | TRBD1 | TGTGCCATCAGCCTCGGGACAGGGGGTAGCAATCAGCCCCAGCATTTT | CAISLGTGGSNQPQHF
. | TRBJ1-1 | TRBV5-1 | . | TGCGCCAGCAGCTTGTCTGGGGGCTTGACTGAAGCTTTCTTT | CASSLSGGLTEAFF
once | TRBJ2-2 | TRBV7-9 | TRBD1 | TGTGCCAGCAGCCCTAACACAGGGGCCGGGGAGCTGTTTTTT | CASSPNTGAGELFF
. | TRBJ2-5 | TRBV20-1 | . | TGCTCGGTCAAAGAGACCCAGTACTTC | CSVKETQYF
. | TRBJ2-7 | TRBV6-5 | . | TGTGCCAGCAGGTACAGGGCGAAGCAGTACTTC | CASRYRAKQYF
. | TRBJ2-7 | TRBV6-5 | . | TGTGCCAGCAGTTACTCGTCTTCCGGGTACGAGCAGTACTTC | CASSYSSSGYEQYF